The 31 T cell receptor beta chains in this list originate from one sample, sequenced in a study of control samples from healthy donors and cancer patients. Sequencing used immunoSEQ multiplex PCR; TCRdb keeps in-frame clones, though not all of them. The data show 150,000 or so clones, 80% to 95% seen once. Material for sequencing was blood. These receptors originate from a woman aged 50 to 60 in good health.

This rearrangement joins TRBV5-1 to TRBJ2-2; tentatively, D is TRBD2 (5 bases). The V end was cut by 5 bases, the J end by 6 bases, with 11 bases between. CDR3 size: 13 residues. Germline values: CDR1 SGHRS, CDR2 YFSETQ. The CDR3 bases are TGCGCCAGCAGGCCGGGGTCGGCCGGGGAGCTGTTTTTT. Amino acid sequence: CASRPGSAGELFF. Complete variable domain (other parts from reference TRBV5-1 and TRBJ2-2): KAGVTQTPRYLIKTRGQQVTLSCSPISGHRSVSWYQQTPGQGLQFLFEYFSETQRNKGNFPGRFSGRQFSNSRSEMNVSTLELGDSALYLCASRPGSAGELFFGEGSRLTVL.

As DNA, the CDR3 is TGTGCCAGCAGGAGATCATTCACTAACTATGGCTACACCTTC. Translation gives CASRRSFTNYGYTF. The rearrangement uses TRBV6-5 and TRBJ1-2; no firm D call. The germline V gene encodes CDR1 MNHEY and CDR2 SVGAGI. The CDR3 spans 14 residues. V was trimmed by 6 bases and J by 0 bases, leaving 11 bases between them.

This clone came up once. This chain links TRBV28 with TRBJ1-2; D perhaps matches TRBD1 (6 bases). The CDR3 spans 12 residues. CDR1 and CDR2 (germline): MDHEN, SYDVKM. Trimming removed 7 bases from V and 4 bases from J, with 10 bases in between. This CDR3 is CASKTGFYGYTF. DNA of the CDR3: TGTGCCAGCAAAACAGGGTTCTATGGCTACACCTTC.

This chain connects TRBV14 to TRBJ2-1; tentative D call: TRBD2 (6 bases). The CDR3 runs 15 residues. Trimming took 3 bases from V and 0 from J, leaving 9 bases between them. CDR1 and CDR2 from the germline V gene are SGHDN and FVKESK. CDR3 in DNA: TGTGCCAGCAGCCATAGCGGCCGCTCCTACAATGAGCAGTTCTTC. Protein: CASSHSGRSYNEQFF.

Here the CDR3 reads CASSPSVGVHEQYF. The CDR3 DNA follows: TGTGCCAGCTCACCCAGTGTCGGGGTCCACGAGCAGTACTTC. The chain employs TRBV18 and TRBJ2-7, with a weak D call TRBD2 (5 bases). The CDR3 contains 14 residues. CDR1 and CDR2 (germline): KGHSH, LQKENI. Trimming removed 3 bases from V and 5 bases from J, with 14 bases in between.

The V and J genes are TRBV3-1 (or the pseudogene TRBV3-2) and TRBJ1-2; TRBD1 matches at 7 bases. The CDR3 length is 12 residues. The V gene's germline CDR1 is LGHDT and CDR2 YNNKEL (reference sequence). Unmatched junction bases numbered 0, after V lost 1 base and J lost 7 bases. This CDR3 reads CASSQGQGGYTF. In DNA form, the CDR3 reads TGTGCCAGCAGCCAAGGACAGGGTGGCTACACCTTC.

The chain uses TRBV12-3 or TRBV12-4 and TRBJ2-5; maybe TRBD1 (5 bases). Trimming cost V 5 bases and J 14 bases, with 21 bases left between them. There are 13 residues in the CDR3. The CDR3 region is CASSPLSTEPPYF. In DNA, the CDR3 is TGTGCCAGCAGTCCGCTCTCGACAGAACCCCCTTACTTC.

This sequence joins TRBV23-1 and TRBJ2-7, with TRBD2 identical over 10 bases. TRBV23-1 is classed as an ORF, of uncertain function. The V gene end was trimmed by 4 bases and the J gene end by 3 bases; junction bases not matched to a gene: 6. This CDR3 is 15 amino acids long. The CDR3 bases are TGCGCCAGCAGTCGACCTAGCGGGGGAGTCTACGAGCAGTACTTC. Translated: CASSRPSGGVYEQYF.

This clone was found a few times. The rearrangement uses TRBV28 and TRBJ1-3; tentative D call: TRBD1 (5 bases). The germline CDR1 and CDR2 sequences are MDHEN and SYDVKM. The V end was cut by 5 bases, the J end by 1 base, with 12 bases between. The CDR3 covers 15 residues. This chain's CDR3 is CASSIHQGSGNTIYF. The CDR3 DNA is TGTGCCAGCAGTATACACCAGGGTTCTGGAAACACCATATATTTT.

The chain joins TRBV5-6 to TRBJ1-1; D gene ambiguous. CDR1 and CDR2 from the germline V gene are SGHDT and YYEEEE. V lost 4 bases and J lost 0, with 10 bases in between. The CDR3 sequence is 14 residues long. The CDR3 region has the DNA TGTGCCAGCAGCGGCGGGTGGATGAACACTGAAGCTTTCTTT. Encoded protein: CASSGGWMNTEAFF.

The chain links TRBV10-3 to TRBJ1-1, with 7 bases matching TRBD1. The germline V gene has CDR1 ENHRY and CDR2 SYGVKD. This CDR3 has 16 amino acids. The V gene end was trimmed by 7 bases and the J gene end by 0 bases; junction bases not matched to a gene: 11. DNA of the CDR3: TGTGCCATCACCCCAAGACAGGGAGCCATGAACACTGAAGCTTTCTTT. It translates to CAITPRQGAMNTEAFF.

The gene calls are TRBV11-2 and TRBJ1-1, with D possibly being TRBD1 (5 bases). CDR3 length: 14 residues. Germline CDR1 is SGHAT and CDR2 is FQNNGV. V gave up 4 bases and J gave up 1 base, with 10 bases separating them. DNA for the CDR3: TGTGCCAGCAGCTCCGGGACGGCGAACACTGAAGCTTTCTTT. It encodes CASSSGTANTEAFF.

V usage is TRBV28 and J usage is TRBJ2-2; 9 bases agree with TRBD1. Unmatched junction bases numbered 8, after V lost 5 bases and J lost 4 bases. The germline CDR1 and CDR2 sequences are MDHEN and SYDVKM. CDR3 length: 16 residues. CDR3 nucleotides: TGTGCCAGCAGTAGACAGGGGGTCCCCGGCACCGGGGAGCTGTTTTTT. Its translation is CASSRQGVPGTGELFF.

The chain couples TRBV2 to TRBJ1-6; possibly TRBD1 for D (6 bases). Germline CDR1 is SNHLY and CDR2 is FYNNEI. The length of the CDR3 is 14 residues. V was trimmed by 10 bases and J by 7 bases, leaving 17 bases between them. CDR3 region: CAIPLDSPNSPLHF. The CDR3 nucleotides are TGTGCCATCCCCCTGGACAGCCCAAATTCACCCCTCCACTTT. The entire variable domain, with the rest obtained from reference TRBV2 and TRBJ1-6, is as follows: EPEVTQTPSHQVTQMGQEVILRCVPISNHLYFYWYRQILGQKVEFLVSFYNNEISEKSEIFDDQFSVERPDGSNFTLKIRSTKLEDSAMYFCAIPLDSPNSPLHFGNGTRLTVT.

This clone was seen a single time. This chain uses TRBV19 with TRBJ1-2; D uncertain. This CDR3 has 12 amino acids. Germline V gene sequence: CDR1 LNHDA, CDR2 SQIVND (reference sequence). The ends were cut back, 10 bases at V and 8 bases at J, with 17 bases in the middle. CDR3 bases: TGTGCCACCGAAGACGGAGTGCGAGGCTACACCTTC. Encoded protein: CATEDGVRGYTF.

This clone appeared a few times. The CDR3 DNA follows: TGTGCCAGCACCCCAGTCTCTTCTGGGGAGCTGTTTTTT. Its protein product is CASTPVSSGELFF. This sequence joins TRBV6-6 and TRBJ2-2; D unresolved. V shed 7 bases and J shed 8 bases, with 14 bases lying between them. The CDR3 is 13 amino acids. Germline V lookup: CDR1 MNHNY, CDR2 SVGAGI (reference sequence).

This chain uses TRBV19 with TRBJ2-3; no firm D call. This CDR3 contains 12 residues. Trimming left V 4 bases short and J 7 bases short, with 9 bases between. CDR1 LNHDA and CDR2 SQIVND come from the germline V gene (reference sequence). The CDR3 is CASSTATNTQYF. The DNA for the CDR3 is TGTGCCAGTAGTACTGCTACAAATACGCAGTATTTT.

The chain uses TRBV3-1 (or the pseudogene TRBV3-2) and TRBJ2-7; a weak D match, TRBD1 (6 bases). V dropped 2 bases and J dropped 0 bases, with 11 bases sitting between them. The length of the CDR3 is 15 residues. CDR1 and CDR2 from the germline V gene are LGHDT and YNNKEL (reference sequence). CDR3 sequence: CASSQKAGVSYEQYF. The CDR3 DNA reads TGTGCCAGCAGCCAAAAGGCAGGGGTCTCCTACGAGCAGTACTTC.

CDR3 loop: CAWARDRGFGYTF. The CDR3 DNA sequence: TGTGCCTGGGCCCGGGACAGGGGATTTGGCTACACCTTC. This chain links TRBV30 with TRBJ1-2, with TRBD1 matching over 10 bases. The CDR3 has 13 amino acids. The germline gives CDR1 GTSNPN, CDR2 SVGIG (reference sequence). With V trimmed by 5 bases and J by 7 bases, 7 bases remained unmatched.

The rearrangement links TRBV11-2 to TRBJ1-1; D is uncertain. Between the trimmed V and J ends, which lost 1 base and 1 base, there was a span of 4 bases. The CDR3 extends over 13 amino acids. CDR1 SGHAT and CDR2 FQNNGV come from the germline V gene. The CDR3 DNA reads as TGTGCCAGCAGCTTAGGGACGAACACTGAAGCTTTCTTT. Residues: CASSLGTNTEAFF.

The chain joins TRBV19 to TRBJ2-3; no definite D call. The CDR3 contains 13 residues. CDR1 and CDR2 (germline): LNHDA, SQIVND (reference sequence). With 4 bases removed from V and 2 bases from J, the gap between germline ends came to 7 bases. CDR3 amino acids: CASSKRDTDTQYF. The CDR3 DNA sequence: TGTGCCAGTAGTAAACGAGACACAGATACGCAGTATTTT.

The rearrangement uses TRBV27 and TRBJ2-7, with D tentatively TRBD1 or TRBD2 (5 bases each). This CDR3 is 14 amino acids long. Looked up from germline, CDR1 is MNHEY and CDR2 is SMNVEV (reference sequence). The germline V and J ends were trimmed by 7 bases and 13 bases, with 26 bases remaining between them. CDR3 coding DNA: TGTGCCAGCATAAGTTCTGTTGGCCGTCGAGGGGCCTACTTC. Its protein is CASISSVGRRGAYF.

CDR3 sequence: CASSQGQGRGGELFF. CDR3 DNA: TGTGCCAGCAGCCAGGGACAGGGTAGGGGCGGGGAGCTGTTTTTT. The gene calls are TRBV5-4 and TRBJ2-2, with TRBD1 matching over 9 bases. This CDR3 spans 15 amino acids. The J segment lost 7 bases and the V segment lost 4 bases, leaving 8 bases of the junction unmatched. Germline values: CDR1 SGHNT, CDR2 YYREEE (reference sequence).

This rearrangement joins TRBV28 to TRBJ2-7; D is tentatively TRBD1 or TRBD2 (5 bases each). V lost 6 bases to trimming and J lost 0 bases, with 15 bases between them. Per germline, CDR1 MDHEN and CDR2 SYDVKM. The CDR3 consists of 15 residues. The CDR3 is CASRPRGRDSYEQYF. Written as DNA, the CDR3 is TGTGCCAGCAGACCGAGGGGCAGGGACTCCTACGAGCAGTACTTC.

DNA of the CDR3: TGTGCCAGTAGTATTCGGGGGGTCCCCTATGGCTACACCTTC. It codes for CASSIRGVPYGYTF. This chain uses TRBV19 with TRBJ1-2; the D gene is possibly TRBD1 (5 bases). This CDR3 comprises 14 residues. CDR1 and CDR2 (germline): LNHDA, SQIVND (reference sequence). V was cut by 3 bases and J by 4 bases, with 12 bases left in between.

This chain joins TRBV19 and TRBJ1-4, with TRBD1 matching over 7 bases. Germline CDR1 reads LNHDA; CDR2 reads SQIVND (reference sequence). With V trimmed by 6 bases and J by 4 bases, 8 bases remained unmatched. The CDR3 has 15 amino acids. The CDR3 spells CASSITGQYNEKLFF. In DNA form, the CDR3 reads TGTGCCAGTAGCATTACGGGACAGTATAATGAAAAACTGTTTTTT.

V usage is TRBV20-1 and J usage is TRBJ2-7; D call uncertain. V shed 3 bases and J shed 0 bases, with 15 bases lying between them. This CDR3 has 15 amino acids. Germline-derived CDR1 and CDR2 are DFQATT and SNEGSKA (reference sequence). The DNA of the CDR3 is TGCAGTGCTAGTTCTATATCAGCCGTCTCCTACGAGCAGTACTTC. Translated: CSASSISAVSYEQYF.

The rearrangement uses TRBV19 and TRBJ2-3, with 9 bases that match TRBD1. This CDR3 is 14 amino acids long. V was clipped by 5 bases and J by 6 bases; unmatched bases: 6. Germline-derived CDR1 and CDR2 are LNHDA and SQIVND (reference sequence). CDR3 sequence reads: CASSPGQGVDTQYF. The CDR3 DNA is TGTGCCAGTAGTCCGGGACAGGGTGTGGATACGCAGTATTTT.

This CDR3 reads CASSQDASGSGLEQYF. The CDR3 DNA reads TGTGCCAGCAGCCAGGATGCTAGCGGGAGTGGCCTCGAGCAGTACTTC. The chain couples TRBV4-2 to TRBJ2-7, with TRBD2 matching 10 bases. Germline assignment: CDR1 LGHNA and CDR2 YNFKEQ. This CDR3 spans 16 amino acids. The V gene end was trimmed by 3 bases and the J gene end by 6 bases; junction bases not matched to a gene: 11.

This rearrangement joins TRBV7-2 to TRBJ1-1; no reliable D call. The CDR3 is 13 residues long. V was shortened by 4 bases and J by 5 bases, with 11 bases between the two germline ends. The germline gives CDR1 SGHTA, CDR2 FQGNSA. The CDR3, as DNA: TGTGCCAGCAGCTCCCAAGTGGGAACTGAAGCTTTCTTT. Translating it yields CASSSQVGTEAFF.

V and J are TRBV27 and TRBJ1-6; the D gene is possibly TRBD1 (6 bases). The CDR3 extends over 14 amino acids. Deletions cut 3 bases from V and 10 bases from J, with 13 bases between. The germline gives CDR1 MNHEY, CDR2 SMNVEV (reference sequence). The chain's CDR3 is CASSLRQAVSPLHF. The CDR3 DNA reads as TGTGCCAGCAGTTTGCGACAGGCGGTCTCACCCCTCCACTTT.